The next 12 T cell receptor beta chains were all read from a single sample in a study of siplizumab effects on memory and regulatory T cells. Sequenced by immunoSEQ multiplex PCR; TCRdb stores in-frame clones only, minus some. The sample has nearly 85,000 clones, about 87% seen once. The sample taken for sequencing was Tregs sorted from blood. These receptors came from a human donor in good health.

The chain is built from TRBV30 and TRBJ2-6; 8 bases fit TRBD1. Germline CDR1 GTSNPN, CDR2 SVGIG (reference sequence). The CDR3 totals 15 residues. V shed 6 bases, J shed 0 bases, and the junction held 4 bases outside the gene matches. CDR3 sequence: CACGTGLSGANVLTF. The CDR3 coding sequence is TGTGCCTGCGGGACAGGACTCTCTGGGGCCAACGTCCTGACTTTC.

V gene TRBV5-1 combines with J gene TRBJ2-7; no firm D call. The V and J ends lost 4 bases and 3 bases respectively, with 8 bases between them. CDR3 length equals 12 residues. Germline V gene lookup returns CDR1 SGHRS and CDR2 YFSETQ. CDR3 region: CASSADGYEQYF. The CDR3, as DNA: TGCGCCAGCAGCGCGGACGGCTACGAGCAGTACTTC.

The V and J genes are TRBV19 and TRBJ1-2; possible D gene TRBD1, 5 bases. This CDR3 spans 12 amino acids. Germline lookup yields CDR1 LNHDA and CDR2 SQIVND (reference sequence). Trimming cost V 3 bases and J 4 bases, with 6 bases left between them. CDR3 protein: CASSMRGYGYTF. CDR3 DNA: TGTGCCAGTAGTATGAGGGGCTATGGCTACACCTTC.

Comment on this clone: Compared with germline, one end of the junction differs, possibly owing to a read error. The chain combines TRBV20-1 with TRBJ2-3; D is ambiguous. Germline-derived CDR1 and CDR2 are DFQATT and SNEGSKA (reference sequence). The CDR3 sequence is 9 residues long. The CDR3 sequence is CSAGDTQYF. CDR3 nucleotide sequence: TGCAGTGCTGGAGATACGCAGTATTTT.

The V and J genes are TRBV9 and TRBJ2-1; the D is unclear. Germline CDR1 reads SGDLS; CDR2 reads YYNGEE. The CDR3 consists of 11 residues. Trimming stripped 3 bases from V and 8 bases from J, with 6 bases between. CDR3 loop: CASSGLYEQFF. Written as DNA, the CDR3 is TGTGCCAGCAGCGGGCTCTATGAGCAGTTCTTC.

Notes on this clone: One junction end disagrees with the germline gene, perhaps due to a read error. The V and J genes are TRBV18 and TRBJ1-1; TRBD1 matches at 7 bases. CDR3 length equals 12 residues. CDR1 is KGHSH, CDR2 LQKENI, per germline. CDR3 nucleotides: TGTGCCAGCTCACGAGGGGACAGCGCAGTCGTCTTT. This translates into CASSRGDSAVVF.

The rearrangement joins TRBV10-3 to TRBJ1-1, with unresolved D. CDR1 and CDR2 (germline): ENHRY, SYGVKD. The V end lost 6 bases, the J end lost 5 bases, and 10 bases lay between the germline ends. The CDR3 is made up of 12 amino acids. Written as DNA, the CDR3 is TGTGCCATCAGAGAGGGATTGACTGAAGCTTTCTTT. Translation gives CAIREGLTEAFF.

The rearrangement links TRBV5-1 to TRBJ2-7; perhaps TRBD1 as D (5 bases). The CDR3 runs to 14 residues. V was shortened by 5 bases and J by 3 bases, with 15 bases between the two germline ends. CDR1 SGHRS and CDR2 YFSETQ come from the germline V gene. The CDR3 spells CASSLQGRVYEQYF. The CDR3 DNA reads as TGCGCCAGCAGTCTTCAGGGTCGAGTCTACGAGCAGTACTTC. The full variable domain, completed using reference TRBV5-1 and TRBJ2-7, is KAGVTQTPRYLIKTRGQQVTLSCSPISGHRSVSWYQQTPGQGLQFLFEYFSETQRNKGNFPGRFSGRQFSNSRSEMNVSTLELGDSALYLCASSLQGRVYEQYFGPGTRLTVT.

This chain links TRBV11-2 with TRBJ2-7; 7 bases agree with TRBD1. This CDR3 spans 15 amino acids. CDR1 is SGHAT, CDR2 FQNNGV, per germline. The J segment lost 7 bases and the V segment lost 4 bases, leaving 13 bases of the junction unmatched. Written as DNA, the CDR3 is TGTGCCAGCAGCTCCCAAACATTTACAGGGGAAGAGCAGTACTTC. Its translation is CASSSQTFTGEEQYF.

J is TRBJ1-2 and V is TRBV7-9, with 9 nucleotides matching TRBD1. This CDR3 spans 14 amino acids. Per germline, CDR1 SEHNR and CDR2 FQNEAQ (reference sequence). Losses at the gene ends were 4 bases for V and 5 bases for J; bases not matched to a gene: 5. In DNA, the CDR3 is TGTGCCAGCAGCTCCGGGACAGGGCATTATGGCTACACCTTC. Translation gives CASSSGTGHYGYTF.

The chain links TRBV2 to TRBJ1-5, with D unclear. Germline V gene lookup returns CDR1 SNHLY and CDR2 FYNNEI. Trimming left V 0 bases short and J 7 bases short, with 10 bases between. The CDR3 contains 14 residues. The CDR3 reads CASSEARVSQPQHF. DNA of the CDR3: TGTGCCAGCAGTGAAGCTAGGGTGAGCCAGCCCCAGCATTTT.

The CDR3 is CASSLLDRGKTEAFF. Written as DNA, the CDR3 is TGTGCCAGCAGCTTACTCGACAGGGGAAAAACTGAAGCTTTCTTT. The rearrangement joins TRBV7-2 to TRBJ1-1; 8 positions match TRBD1. This CDR3 region has 15 residues. The V gene's germline CDR1 is SGHTA and CDR2 FQGNSA. J gave up 5 bases and V 2 bases, and 7 bases lay outside the gene matches.